The present entry profiles one T cell receptor (beta chain) with its context. Its antigen remains unknown. This specimen comes from a study of OX40 agonist ivuxolimab in advanced cancers. Study-level findings and limits: The CD4+ and CD8+ T cells in the blood had expanded clonally by week 6 at 0.1 to 3.0 mg/kg.

Repertoires were generated with immunoSEQ multiplex PCR, while TCRdb's copy carries only in-frame clones and drops some. The sample carries some 70,000 clones, about 91% recorded once. The CDR3 totals 11 residues. V was pared by 6 bases and J by 5 bases, with 7 bases between. Germline V gives CDR1 MNHEY, CDR2 SVGAGI. The rearrangement links TRBV6-5 to TRBJ1-1; no clear D. The sequenced sample was CD4+ or CD8+ T cells sorted from blood, obtained in a trial of the OX40 agonist ivuxolimab. The clonotype originates from an adult with an advanced solid tumor such as melanoma, head and neck, liver or kidney cancer. CDR3 DNA: TGTGCCAGCAGCATGGGGACTGAAGCTTTCTTT. Translating gives CASSMGTEAFF.